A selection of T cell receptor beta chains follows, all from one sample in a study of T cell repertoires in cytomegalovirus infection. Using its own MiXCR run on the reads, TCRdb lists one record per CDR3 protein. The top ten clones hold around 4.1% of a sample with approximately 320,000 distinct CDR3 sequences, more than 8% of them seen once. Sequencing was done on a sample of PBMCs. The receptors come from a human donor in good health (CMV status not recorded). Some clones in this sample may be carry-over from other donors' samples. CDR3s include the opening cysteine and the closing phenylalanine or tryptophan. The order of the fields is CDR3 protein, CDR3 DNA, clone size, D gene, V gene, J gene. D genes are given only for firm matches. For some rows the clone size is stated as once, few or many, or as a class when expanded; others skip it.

CDR3 protein: CASISPLGSEAFF
CDR3 DNA: TGTGCCAGCATCTCCCCACTGGGAAGTGAAGCTTTCTTT
clone size: few
D gene: .
V gene: TRBV2
J gene: TRBJ1-1

CDR3 protein: CASSRGGGRYNEQFF
CDR3 DNA: TGTGCCAGCAGTAGGGGGGGCGGGCGTTACAATGAGCAGTTCTTC
clone size: few
D gene: .
V gene: TRBV7-8
J gene: TRBJ2-1

CDR3 protein: CASSQSPGIRDEAFF
CDR3 DNA: TGCGCCAGCAGCCAAAGCCCAGGCATCCGTGATGAAGCTTTCTTT
clone size: few
D gene: .
V gene: TRBV4-3
J gene: TRBJ1-1

CDR3 protein: CASSLGTGVQLPQHF
CDR3 DNA: TGTGCCAGCAGCTTGGGGACAGGGGTCCAGCTCCCCCAGCATTTT
clone size: .
D gene: TRBD1
V gene: TRBV5-6
J gene: TRBJ1-5

CDR3 protein: CASTPRAGWANTGELFF
CDR3 DNA: TGTGCCAGCACCCCCCGTGCAGGCTGGGCGAACACCGGGGAGCTGTTTTTT
clone size: few
D gene: .
V gene: TRBV12-3/TRBV12-4
J gene: TRBJ2-2

CDR3 protein: CASSKRAGEAYEQYF
CDR3 DNA: TGTGCCAGCAGCAAAAGAGCGGGAGAGGCCTACGAGCAGTACTTC
clone size: .
D gene: TRBD2
V gene: TRBV7-2
J gene: TRBJ2-7

CDR3 protein: CASSWTSGWNSGANVLTF
CDR3 DNA: TGTGCCAGCAGCTGGACTAGCGGGTGGAACTCTGGGGCCAACGTCCTGACTTTC
clone size: few
D gene: TRBD2
V gene: TRBV7-2
J gene: TRBJ2-6

CDR3 protein: CASSLAGTSTYNEQFF
CDR3 DNA: TGTGCCAGCAGCTTAGCCGGGACTAGCACATACAATGAGCAGTTCTTC
clone size: many
D gene: TRBD2
V gene: TRBV11-1
J gene: TRBJ2-1

CDR3 protein: CSARDTGTGDEQYF
CDR3 DNA: TGCAGTGCTAGAGATACCGGGACAGGGGACGAGCAGTACTTC
clone size: few
D gene: TRBD1
V gene: TRBV20-1
J gene: TRBJ2-7

CDR3 protein: CASSPGGAWNQPQHF
CDR3 DNA: TGTGCCAGCAGTCCGGGGGGGGCATGGAATCAGCCCCAGCATTTT
clone size: few
D gene: .
V gene: TRBV28
J gene: TRBJ1-5

CDR3 protein: CASSSTPQGAQYF
CDR3 DNA: TGTGCCAGCAGCTCAACCCCCCAAGGGGCCCAGTACTTC
clone size: medium-sized
D gene: .
V gene: TRBV7-2
J gene: TRBJ2-5

CDR3 protein: CASSRESTDTQYF
CDR3 DNA: TGTGCCAGCAGCCGAGAAAGCACAGATACGCAGTATTTT
clone size: many
D gene: .
V gene: TRBV7-7
J gene: TRBJ2-3

CDR3 protein: CASSPFLGLAGGVKNIQYF
CDR3 DNA: TGTGCCAGCAGTCCTTTCTTGGGACTAGCGGGAGGGGTCAAAAACATTCAGTACTTC
clone size: few
D gene: TRBD2
V gene: TRBV28
J gene: TRBJ2-4

CDR3 protein: CASSLQRMETQYF
CDR3 DNA: TGTGCCAGCAGCTTGCAGAGAATGGAGACCCAGTACTTC
clone size: .
D gene: .
V gene: TRBV5-3
J gene: TRBJ2-5